A selection of T cell receptor beta chains follows, all from one sample in a study of blood T cells in healthy people across ages. From the 5' RACE reads, TCRdb called clonotypes with MiXCR, one entry per CDR3 protein. The repertoire holds a few hundred thousand distinct CDR3 sequences, with 50% to 60% as singletons. What was sequenced was blood. The receptors originated from a man in his 60s in good health. Each CDR3 is given with its conserved first and last residue. D genes are given only for firm matches. Not every row has a clone size; where given, it reads once, few, many or a size class.

abundance,j_gene,d_gene,v_gene,CDR3aa,CDR3nt
NA,TRBJ1-1,TRBD1,TRBV30,CASGQGDEAFF,TGTGCCTCTGGACAGGGGGATGAGGCTTTCTTT
NA,TRBJ1-2,TRBD1,TRBV11-2,CASSLDNPGTANYGYTF,TGTGCCAGCAGCTTAGACAATCCCGGGACAGCTAACTATGGCTACACCTTC
NA,TRBJ2-5,NA,TRBV20-1,CSAIDPLLAKQYF,TGCAGTGCCATCGACCCCTTACTAGCAAAGCAGTACTTC
NA,TRBJ2-7,NA,TRBV10-3,CAIAAGTTYNEQYF,TGTGCCATCGCCGCCGGGACAACCTACAATGAGCAGTACTTC
few,TRBJ2-2,TRBD1,TRBV20-1,CSADRGHTGELFF,TGCAGTGCTGACAGGGGGCACACCGGGGAGCTGTTTTTT
few,TRBJ2-3,TRBD2,TRBV12-3/TRBV12-4,CASTPRAGGADTQYF,TGTGCCAGCACCCCAAGGGCGGGAGGGGCAGATACGCAGTATTTT
NA,TRBJ1-2,NA,TRBV3-1,CASSQERNYGYTF,TGTGCCAGCAGCCAAGAACGTAACTATGGCTACACCTTC
NA,TRBJ1-4,TRBD1,TRBV7-2,CASSLDRGANEKLFF,TGTGCCAGCAGCTTAGACAGGGGGGCTAATGAAAAACTGTTTTTT
NA,TRBJ1-1,NA,TRBV10-3,CAISESSRKNTEAFF,TGTGCCATCAGTGAGTCGTCCAGGAAGAACACTGAAGCTTTCTTT
NA,TRBJ1-1,TRBD1,TRBV19,CASTSMGQPNTEAFF,TGTGCCAGTACCTCGATGGGACAGCCGAACACTGAAGCTTTCTTT
medium-sized,TRBJ2-1,TRBD2,TRBV29-1,CSVPSEAGGGNEQFF,TGCAGCGTTCCCTCGGAGGCGGGAGGGGGCAATGAGCAGTTCTTC
few,TRBJ2-1,NA,TRBV29-1,CSVAPRVARPEQFF,TGCAGCGTTGCGCCCCGGGTAGCAAGACCTGAGCAGTTCTTC
NA,TRBJ1-6,TRBD1,TRBV20-1,CSAPGTGFDSPLHF,TGCAGTGCTCCAGGGACAGGGTTTGATTCACCCCTCCACTTT
NA,TRBJ1-1,TRBD1,TRBV5-4,CASSYYRGQGEAFF,TGTGCCAGCAGCTACTACCGCGGACAGGGAGAAGCTTTCTTT
NA,TRBJ2-1,NA,TRBV12-3/TRBV12-4,CASTYGQVDNEQFF,TGTGCCAGCACCTACGGCCAGGTAGACAATGAGCAGTTCTTC
NA,TRBJ2-4,TRBD2,TRBV25-1,CASSEYGGRGLNEQYF,TGTGCCAGCAGTGAATATGGCGGGAGGGGGCTCAATGAGCAGTACTTC
NA,TRBJ2-7,NA,TRBV7-2,CASSPGYYEQYF,TGTGCCAGCAGCCCGGGGTACTACGAGCAGTACTTC
once,TRBJ2-3,NA,TRBV7-9,CASSLVNPPYSTDTQYF,TGTGCCAGCAGCTTAGTTAACCCACCATATAGCACAGATACGCAGTATTTT
few,TRBJ2-6,TRBD1,TRBV6-1,CASSRQGDSSGANVLTF,TGTGCCAGCAGTCGACAGGGAGATTCCTCTGGGGCCAACGTCCTGACTTTC
NA,TRBJ1-1,NA,TRBV24-1,CATSDSTAGHTEAFF,TGTGCCACCAGTGATTCGACAGCTGGGCACACTGAAGCTTTCTTT
NA,TRBJ2-3,NA,TRBV6-4,CASSAQAAGADTQYF,TGTGCCAGCAGTGCCCAGGCGGCGGGCGCAGATACGCAGTATTTT
NA,TRBJ2-5,NA,TRBV6-2/TRBV6-3,CASSRTLGGETQYF,TGTGCCAGCAGTCGTACCCTAGGAGGCGAGACCCAGTACTTC
few,TRBJ1-5,TRBD1,TRBV20-1,CSARGRTGGYSNQPQHF,TGCAGTGCTAGAGGCCGGACAGGAGGATATAGCAATCAGCCCCAGCATTTT
NA,TRBJ2-5,NA,TRBV11-1,CASSLQGAQTSGPAEVETQYF,TGTGCCAGCAGCCTCCAGGGGGCGCAGACTAGCGGCCCGGCAGAAGTTGAGACCCAGTACTTC
NA,TRBJ2-7,NA,TRBV6-5,CASSYWQGGEQYF,TGTGCCAGCAGTTACTGGCAGGGGGGCGAGCAGTACTTC
NA,TRBJ2-1,TRBD2,TRBV15,CATSTKREGNNEQFF,TGTGCCACCAGCACCAAGCGGGAGGGTAACAATGAGCAGTTCTTC
few,TRBJ2-1,NA,TRBV7-9,CASSSRQRNEQFF,TGTGCCAGCAGCTCTCGTCAGAGAAATGAGCAGTTCTTC
NA,TRBJ2-3,NA,TRBV5-1,CASSPGVGTDTQYF,TGCGCCAGCAGCCCGGGGGTTGGCACAGATACGCAGTATTTT